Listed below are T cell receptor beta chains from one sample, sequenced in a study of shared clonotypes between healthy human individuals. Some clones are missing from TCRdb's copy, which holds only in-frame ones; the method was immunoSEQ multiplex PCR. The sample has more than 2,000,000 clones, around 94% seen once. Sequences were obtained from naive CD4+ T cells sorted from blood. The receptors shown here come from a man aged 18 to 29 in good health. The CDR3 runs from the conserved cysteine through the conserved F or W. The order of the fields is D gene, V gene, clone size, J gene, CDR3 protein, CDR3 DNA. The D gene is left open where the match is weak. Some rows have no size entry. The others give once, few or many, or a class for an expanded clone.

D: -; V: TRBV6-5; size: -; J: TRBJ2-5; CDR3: CASTDRWGETQYF; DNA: TGTGCCAGCACCGACAGGTGGGGAGAGACCCAGTACTTC
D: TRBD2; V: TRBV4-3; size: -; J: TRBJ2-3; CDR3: CASSQDGTSWNTQYF; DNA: TGCGCCAGCAGCCAAGATGGGACTAGTTGGAATACGCAGTATTTT
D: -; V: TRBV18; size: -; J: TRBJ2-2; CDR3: CASSPRSGVNTGELFF; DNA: TGTGCCAGCTCACCACGTTCAGGGGTGAACACCGGGGAGCTGTTTTTT
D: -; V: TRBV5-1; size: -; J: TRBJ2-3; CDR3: CASSLGQFIPDTQYF; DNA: TGCGCCAGCAGCTTGGGCCAGTTTATACCAGATACGCAGTATTTT
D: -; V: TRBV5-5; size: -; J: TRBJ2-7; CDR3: CASTRDNSYEQYF; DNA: TGTGCCAGCACCCGTGACAACTCCTACGAGCAGTACTTC
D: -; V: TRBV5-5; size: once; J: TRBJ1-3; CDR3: CASLLSYEGRSGNTIYF; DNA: TGTGCCAGCCTCTTATCTTACGAGGGCCGGTCAGGAAACACCATATATTTT
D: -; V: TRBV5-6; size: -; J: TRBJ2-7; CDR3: CASSLAGSSYEQYF; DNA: TGTGCCAGCAGCTTGGCGGGCAGTTCCTACGAGCAGTACTTC
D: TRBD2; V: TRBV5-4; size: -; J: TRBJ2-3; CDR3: CASSLGLAGQDTQYF; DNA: TGTGCCAGCAGCTTGGGACTAGCGGGACAGGATACGCAGTATTTT
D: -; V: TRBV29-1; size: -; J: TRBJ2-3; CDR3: CSATPTNPPADTQYF; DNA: TGCAGCGCCACCCCCACGAACCCCCCGGCAGATACGCAGTATTTT
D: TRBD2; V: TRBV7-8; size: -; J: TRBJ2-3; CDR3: CASSTWGTSRGTDTQYF; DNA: TGTGCCAGCAGCACTTGGGGGACTAGCAGGGGCACAGATACGCAGTATTTT
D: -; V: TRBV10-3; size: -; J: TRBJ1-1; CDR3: CAISEGQGTNTEAFF; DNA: TGTGCCATCAGTGAGGGTCAGGGCACGAACACTGAAGCTTTCTTT
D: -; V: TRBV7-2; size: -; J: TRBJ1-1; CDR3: CASNPTPGTEAFF; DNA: TGTGCCAGCAATCCTACCCCCGGGACTGAAGCTTTCTTT
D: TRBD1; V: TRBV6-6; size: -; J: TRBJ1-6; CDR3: CASWTGANSPLHF; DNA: TGTGCCTCATGGACAGGTGCTAATTCACCCCTCCACTTT
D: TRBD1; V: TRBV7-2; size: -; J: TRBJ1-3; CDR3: CASSLNQGAGNTIYF; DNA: TGTGCCAGCAGCTTAAACCAGGGGGCTGGAAACACCATATATTTT
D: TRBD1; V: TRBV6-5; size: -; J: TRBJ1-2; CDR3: CASSYSDRGGGYTF; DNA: TGTGCCAGCAGTTACTCTGACAGGGGTGGAGGCTACACCTTC
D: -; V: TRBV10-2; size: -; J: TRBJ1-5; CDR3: CASSDPGLGGPQHF; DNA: TGCGCCAGCAGTGACCCGGGACTCGGGGGGCCCCAGCATTTT
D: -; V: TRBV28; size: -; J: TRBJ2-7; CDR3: CATCGQFLYEQYF; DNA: TGTGCCACCTGTGGACAGTTCCTCTACGAGCAGTACTTC
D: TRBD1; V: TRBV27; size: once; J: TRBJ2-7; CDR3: CASSLSTGAPLSEQYF; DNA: TGTGCCAGCAGTTTGTCCACAGGGGCCCCATTATCCGAGCAGTACTTC
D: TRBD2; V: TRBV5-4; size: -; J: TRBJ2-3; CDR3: CASSLAGREAGGDTQYF; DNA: TGTGCCAGCAGCTTGGCGGGGCGGGAGGCCGGGGGAGATACGCAGTATTTT
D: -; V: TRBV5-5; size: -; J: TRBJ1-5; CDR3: CASSPGGGEQPQHF; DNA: TGTGCCAGCAGCCCGGGGGGGGGCGAACAGCCCCAGCATTTT
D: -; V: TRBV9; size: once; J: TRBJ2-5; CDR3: CASSGRRDTQYF; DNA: TGTGCCAGCAGCGGCCGCCGGGACACACAGTACTTC
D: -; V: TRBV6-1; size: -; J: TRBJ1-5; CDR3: CASSEFGGPVQPQHF; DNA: TGTGCCAGCAGTGAGTTTGGGGGGCCCGTTCAGCCCCAGCATTTT
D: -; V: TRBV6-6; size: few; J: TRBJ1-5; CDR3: CASSRAGTNQPQHF; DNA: TGTGCCAGCAGCCGCGCGGGGACTAATCAGCCCCAGCATTTT
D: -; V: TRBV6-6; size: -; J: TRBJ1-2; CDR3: CASSAPLGGVRYGYTF; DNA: TGTGCCAGCAGCGCCCCCCTCGGGGGAGTTCGGTATGGCTACACCTTC
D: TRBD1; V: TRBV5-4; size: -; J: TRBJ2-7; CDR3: CASSSWDREKEQYF; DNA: TGTGCCAGCAGCTCATGGGACAGGGAAAAGGAGCAGTACTTC
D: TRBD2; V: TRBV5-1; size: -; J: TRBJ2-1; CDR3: CASSSTSVHNEQFF; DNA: TGCGCCAGCAGCTCGACTAGCGTTCACAATGAGCAGTTCTTC
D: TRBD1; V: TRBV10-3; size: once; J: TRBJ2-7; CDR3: CAISEGQVSFGQYF; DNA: TGTGCCATCAGTGAGGGACAGGTCTCATTTGGGCAGTACTTC
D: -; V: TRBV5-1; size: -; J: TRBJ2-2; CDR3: CASSFGGGGTGELFF; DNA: TGCGCCAGCAGCTTTGGCGGGGGCGGCACCGGGGAGCTGTTTTTT
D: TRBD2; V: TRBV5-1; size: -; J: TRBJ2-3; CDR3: CASSFYGTSGSGTDTQYF; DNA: TGCGCCAGCAGCTTCTACGGGACTAGCGGGAGTGGGACAGATACGCAGTATTTT
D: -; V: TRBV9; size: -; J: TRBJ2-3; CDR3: CASSGGGLTDTQYF; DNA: TGTGCCAGCAGCGGGGGGGGCCTCACAGATACGCAGTATTTT
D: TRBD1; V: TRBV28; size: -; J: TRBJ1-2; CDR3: CASSLGGTANYGYTF; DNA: TGTGCCAGCAGTTTAGGGGGGACAGCTAACTATGGCTACACCTTC
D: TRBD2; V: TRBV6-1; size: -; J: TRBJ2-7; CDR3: CASMNGGEGYEQYF; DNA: TGTGCCAGCATGAATGGGGGGGAGGGCTACGAGCAGTACTTC
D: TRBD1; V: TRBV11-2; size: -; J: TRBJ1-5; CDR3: CASSPTTGGRDQPQHF; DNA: TGTGCCAGCAGCCCAACAACAGGGGGCAGGGATCAGCCCCAGCATTTT
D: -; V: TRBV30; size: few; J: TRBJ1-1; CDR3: CAWSNLVNTEAFF; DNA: TGTGCCTGGAGTAACTTAGTGAACACTGAAGCTTTCTTT
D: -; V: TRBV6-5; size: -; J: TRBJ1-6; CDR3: CASSSGRFNSPLHF; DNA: TGTGCCAGCAGTTCGGGCAGGTTTAATTCACCCCTCCACTTT
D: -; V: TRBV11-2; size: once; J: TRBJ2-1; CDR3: CASSPWRLDNEQFF; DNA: TGTGCCAGCAGCCCCTGGCGGTTAGACAATGAGCAGTTCTTC
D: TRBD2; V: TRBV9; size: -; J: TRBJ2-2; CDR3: CASSVVPSGLTGELFF; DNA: TGTGCCAGCAGCGTAGTGCCTAGCGGCCTCACCGGGGAGCTGTTTTTT
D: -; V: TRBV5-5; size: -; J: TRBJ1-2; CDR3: CASSFASSTAHAYGYTF; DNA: TGTGCCAGCAGCTTCGCCTCATCGACAGCCCATGCCTATGGCTACACCTTC
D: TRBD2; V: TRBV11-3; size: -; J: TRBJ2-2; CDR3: CASSLLTSGKGGELFF; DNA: TGTGCCAGCAGCTTACTCACTAGCGGGAAAGGCGGGGAGCTGTTTTTT
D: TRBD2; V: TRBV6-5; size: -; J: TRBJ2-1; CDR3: CASRASGYNEQFF; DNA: TGTGCCAGCAGGGCTAGCGGGTACAATGAGCAGTTCTTC
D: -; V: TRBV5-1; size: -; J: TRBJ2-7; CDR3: CASSSADTPSYEQYF; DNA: TGCGCCAGCAGCTCCGCGGACACTCCATCCTACGAGCAGTACTTC
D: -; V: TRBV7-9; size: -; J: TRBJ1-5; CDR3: CASSLRQGLPQHF; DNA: TGTGCCAGCAGCTTACGGCAGGGATTGCCCCAGCATTTT
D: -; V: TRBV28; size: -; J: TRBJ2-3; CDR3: CASFLSGHTDTQYF; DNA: TGTGCCAGCTTTTTAAGCGGGCACACAGATACGCAGTATTTT
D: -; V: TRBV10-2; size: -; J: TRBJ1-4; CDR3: CASSEGAGSEKLFF; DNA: TGCGCCAGCAGTGAGGGGGCAGGGTCCGAAAAACTGTTTTTT
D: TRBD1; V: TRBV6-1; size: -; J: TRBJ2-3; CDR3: CASSTPGQGTDTQYF; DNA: TGTGCCAGCAGTACCCCGGGACAGGGAACAGATACGCAGTATTTT
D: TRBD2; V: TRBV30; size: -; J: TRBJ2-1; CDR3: CAWSVFLTSGRYNEQFF; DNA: TGTGCCTGGAGTGTATTCTTGACTAGCGGGAGGTACAATGAGCAGTTCTTC